This T cell receptor (beta chain) was identified in a study of T cells in Graves' hyperthyroidism and ophthalmopathy. The CDR3 is 16 amino acids. The V gene end was trimmed by 3 bases and the J gene end by 6 bases; junction bases not matched to a gene: 11. In germline, CDR1 is LGHNA, CDR2 YNFKEQ. TCR beta CDR3 regions were amplified from RNA. Primed by the HTBI set, a first-round RT-PCR was run on the TCR CDR3. From the multiplex PCR reads, TCRdb called clonotypes with MiXCR, one entry per CDR3 protein. This sample has 150,000 or so distinct CDR3 sequences, with 9.4% found just once. In regard to this clonotype: Its antigen is undetermined.

The patients, who ranged from 18 to 65 in age, presented with newly diagnosed hyperthyroidism lasting under 2 months. At first hyperthyroidism diagnosis, before any ophthalmopathy symptoms, the blood sample was collected. Study-wide results and caveats: Clonotypes that were expanded in thyroid above 0.001 mostly appeared in blood too.

The chain carries TRBV4-2 and TRBJ2-4, with 7 nucleotides matching TRBD1. The sequenced sample consisted of blood. The receptor comes from a woman under 30 with Graves' hyperthyroidism that later progressed to Graves' ophthalmopathy. The CDR3 DNA follows: TGTGCCAGCAGCCAGGGAGCAGAGACAGGGCTAAACATTCAGTACTTC. Residues: CASSQGAETGLNIQYF.